The 31 T cell receptor beta chains below come from one sample, sequenced in a study of T-cell reconstitution after alpha-beta-depleted transplantation in children. Unique molecular identifiers were incorporated when the TCRbeta library was constructed. TCRdb reprocessed the PCR reads via MiXCR and lists one record per CDR3 protein. The sample consists of roughly 500,000 distinct CDR3 sequences, over 25% of them appearing once. The sample was PBMCs from the stem cell graft donor, taken from the stem cell graft. The origin of the receptors is a human donor who donated a stem cell graft to a child with aplastic anemia.

This chain links TRBV6-2 or TRBV6-3 with TRBJ2-1, with 11 nucleotides matching TRBD2. This CDR3 has 17 amino acids. The V gene end was trimmed by 6 bases and the J gene end by 8 bases; junction bases not matched to a gene: 15. Per the germline V gene, CDR1 is MNHEY and CDR2 is SVGEGT. The CDR3 DNA is TGTGCCAGCAGCGAGACTAGCGGGAATCCGGATGTGGATGAGCAGTTCTTC. Translating gives CASSETSGNPDVDEQFF.

The chain links TRBV12-3 or TRBV12-4 to TRBJ2-1, with a tentative D call TRBD2 (6 bases). The CDR3 sequence is 13 residues long. The CDR3 sequence is CADSWGTPPEQFF. The CDR3, as DNA: TGTGCAGACTCTTGGGGGACTCCCCCCGAGCAGTTCTTC.

CDR3 region: CASSKQGNQEKLFF. The CDR3 DNA follows: TGTGCCAGCAGTAAACAGGGTAATCAGGAAAAACTGTTTTTT. The chain has TRBV27 and TRBJ1-4; perhaps TRBD1 as D (6 bases). Germline values: CDR1 MNHEY, CDR2 SMNVEV (reference sequence). The CDR3 contains 14 residues. Trimming stripped 5 bases from V and 8 bases from J, with 15 bases between.

V is TRBV5-1 and J is TRBJ2-3; the D is unclear. This CDR3 comprises 14 residues. Deletions cut 1 base from V and 6 bases from J, with 12 bases between. The V gene's germline CDR1 is SGHRS and CDR2 YFSETQ. The DNA for the CDR3 is TGCGCCAGCAGCTTGCCCGGGTCTGGGGATACGCAGTATTTT. Its protein is CASSLPGSGDTQYF.

This chain joins TRBV5-1 and TRBJ2-2, with 13 bases aligning to TRBD2. This CDR3 contains 17 residues. V lost 1 base to trimming and J lost 7 bases; unmatched junction nucleotides: 7. Germline assignment: CDR1 SGHRS and CDR2 YFSETQ. The CDR3: CASSLRLAGGSNGELFF. The CDR3 DNA sequence: TGCGCCAGCAGCTTGCGACTAGCGGGAGGAAGTAACGGGGAGCTGTTTTTT.

This chain joins TRBV5-1 and TRBJ2-3, with 7 bases aligning to TRBD2. The CDR3 loop spans 14 amino acids. Germline assignment: CDR1 SGHRS and CDR2 YFSETQ. J gave up 3 bases and V 5 bases, and 6 bases lay outside the gene matches. The CDR3 bases are TGCGCCAGCAGAGAGGGAGGGCCGACAGATACGCAGTATTTT. It codes for CASREGGPTDTQYF.

This clonotype was seen a handful of times. V and J are TRBV7-2 and TRBJ2-2; the D is unclear. The CDR3 contains 16 residues. The V and J ends lost 5 bases and 4 bases respectively, with 17 bases between them. From germline, CDR1 is SGHTA and CDR2 FQGNSA. The CDR3 coding sequence is TGTGCCAGCAGCCCGGCGGTAACGGTAGTCACCGGGGAGCTGTTTTTT. Encoded protein: CASSPAVTVVTGELFF.

The sample holds a few counts of this clonotype. V and J are TRBV10-3 and TRBJ2-7, with TRBD1 matching over 10 bases. CDR3 size: 14 residues. Germline CDR1 reads ENHRY; CDR2 reads SYGVKD. J lost 2 bases, V lost 7 bases, and 5 bases had no gene match. The CDR3 DNA is TGTGCCATCAATCCGGGACAGGGGACCTACGAGCAGTACTTC. As protein: CAINPGQGTYEQYF.

This clonotype was counted only a few times. The rearrangement joins TRBV7-9 to TRBJ1-1; 8 bases map to TRBD1. CDR1 SEHNR and CDR2 FQNEAQ come from the germline V gene (reference sequence). Trimming cost V 5 bases and J 4 bases; bases outside gene matches: 6. This CDR3 has 14 residues. CDR3 sequence: CASSAGGKGTEAFF. The DNA of the CDR3 is TGTGCCAGCAGCGCAGGGGGCAAGGGCACTGAAGCTTTCTTT.

The V and J genes are TRBV20-1 and TRBJ2-5, with 8 bases aligning to TRBD2. CDR1 DFQATT and CDR2 SNEGSKA come from the germline V gene (reference sequence). This CDR3 spans 14 amino acids. V lost 5 bases to trimming and J lost 4 bases; unmatched junction nucleotides: 9. The CDR3 DNA follows: TGCAGTGCTCCCGGCCTCCGGGGGGGAGAGACCCAGTACTTC. It is translated as CSAPGLRGGETQYF.

This clonotype turned up a few times. The chain combines TRBV27 with TRBJ1-2; 7 bases align to TRBD1. Germline CDR1 MNHEY, CDR2 SMNVEV (reference sequence). With V trimmed by 0 bases and J by 5 bases, 6 bases remained unmatched. The CDR3 covers 15 residues. CDR3 nucleotide sequence: TGTGCCAGCAGTTTATCGGGGCCAGGGGGTTATGGCTACACCTTC. This encodes CASSLSGPGGYGYTF.

The rearrangement uses TRBV30 and TRBJ2-5; no reliable D call. Trimming removed 7 bases from V and 7 bases from J, with 19 bases in between. CDR3 size: 13 residues. Per the germline V gene, CDR1 is GTSNPN and CDR2 is SVGIG (reference sequence). This chain's CDR3 is CASAERPRATQYF. Here the CDR3 DNA reads TGTGCCTCCGCCGAGCGTCCAAGGGCGACCCAGTACTTC.

V and J are TRBV20-1 and TRBJ1-5; D is undetermined. Trimming stripped 5 bases from V and 1 base from J, with 15 bases between. The CDR3 sequence is 15 residues long. Per germline, CDR1 DFQATT and CDR2 SNEGSKA (reference sequence). Here the CDR3 reads CSALKREGSNQPQHF. DNA of the CDR3: TGCAGTGCTCTAAAGAGGGAAGGGAGCAATCAGCCCCAGCATTTT.

This clonotype occurred a few times. This chain links TRBV18 with TRBJ2-7; the D gene is possibly TRBD1 (6 bases). CDR1 and CDR2 from the germline V gene are KGHSH and LQKENI. V shed 6 bases and J shed 0 bases, with 12 bases lying between them. The length of the CDR3 is 14 residues. CDR3 DNA sequence: TGTGCCAGCTCTGTCCAGGGGAGCTCCTACGAGCAGTACTTC. Translated, it gives CASSVQGSSYEQYF.

The V gene is TRBV5-1, the J gene TRBJ1-2; D is possibly TRBD1 (5 bases). V was trimmed by 0 bases and J by 6 bases, leaving 15 bases between them. From germline, CDR1 is SGHRS and CDR2 YFSETQ. The CDR3 runs to 15 residues. Here the CDR3 DNA reads TGCGCCAGCAGCTTGGAAGGGAGGCAGGGTGATGGCTACACCTTC. Amino acids: CASSLEGRQGDGYTF.

The V and J genes are TRBV29-1 and TRBJ2-2, with D uncertain. Trimming left V 1 base short and J 1 base short, with 7 bases between. This CDR3 comprises 14 residues. Germline V CDR1 and CDR2: SQVTM, ANQGSEA. The CDR3 here is CSVEGAGNTGELFF. The CDR3 nucleotides read TGCAGCGTTGAAGGCGCAGGGAACACCGGGGAGCTGTTTTTT.

The gene calls are TRBV6-2 or TRBV6-3 and TRBJ2-1; 7 bases are shared with TRBD1. The CDR3 length is 15 residues. CDR1 is MNHEY, CDR2 SVGEGT, per germline. V lost 7 bases to trimming and J lost 5 bases; unmatched junction nucleotides: 11. The CDR3 sequence: CASTHPGTADNEQFF. The CDR3 DNA reads as TGTGCCAGCACCCATCCCGGGACAGCAGACAATGAGCAGTTCTTC.

This clonotype was counted a few times. The J gene is TRBJ2-5, the V gene TRBV2; the D is unclear. Germline CDR1 SNHLY, CDR2 FYNNEI. Trimming stripped 8 bases from V and 0 bases from J, with 7 bases between. The CDR3 has 12 residues. CDR3 nucleotide sequence: TGTGCCAGCCGGGCGTACCAAGAGACCCAGTACTTC. Encoded protein: CASRAYQETQYF.

This rearrangement joins TRBV11-2 to TRBJ1-2, with D unclear. Trimming removed 1 base from V and 8 bases from J, with 11 bases in between. Per germline, CDR1 SGHAT and CDR2 FQNNGV. This CDR3 has 13 residues. CDR3 in DNA: TGTGCCAGCAGCTTAGTATCCGGGCGAGGCTACACCTTC. This translates into CASSLVSGRGYTF.

This clonotype was counted a few times. V usage is TRBV6-4 and J usage is TRBJ2-1; 13 positions match TRBD2. The ends lost 6 bases at V and 9 bases at J; junction bases unmatched: 8. This CDR3 comprises 15 residues. The germline gives CDR1 MRHNA, CDR2 SNTAGT. CDR3: CASSGTSGKLVEQFF. CDR3 DNA sequence: TGTGCCAGCAGCGGGACTAGCGGGAAATTGGTTGAGCAGTTCTTC.

This clonotype was recorded a few times. V gene TRBV10-3 combines with J gene TRBJ1-1, with D unresolved. The CDR3 length is 15 residues. Trimming shortened V by 2 bases and J by 1 base, and 11 bases separated the two germline ends. In germline, CDR1 is ENHRY, CDR2 SYGVKD. CDR3 nucleotide sequence: TGTGCCATCAGTGAGGTGAAGGGCGGGAACACTGAAGCTTTCTTT. This encodes CAISEVKGGNTEAFF.

This chain connects TRBV6-5 to TRBJ2-4, with D tentatively TRBD1 (6 bases). V was cut by 5 bases and J by 3 bases, with 17 bases left in between. Germline V gives CDR1 MNHEY, CDR2 SVGAGI. The CDR3 runs 16 residues. The CDR3 nucleotides read TGTGCCAGCAGTACCGATAGGGGGTGGGGCAAAAACATTCAGTACTTC. As protein: CASSTDRGWGKNIQYF.

V is TRBV5-5 and J is TRBJ2-7; a weak D match, TRBD1 (5 bases). Deletions cut 0 bases from V and 0 bases from J, with 7 bases between. The CDR3 is made up of 14 amino acids. Germline lookup yields CDR1 SGHKS and CDR2 YYEKEE (reference sequence). The CDR3 protein is CASSLGGHSYEQYV. CDR3 sequence (DNA): TGTGCCAGCAGCTTGGGCGGACACTCCTACGAGCAGTACGTC.

This clonotype was counted a few times. The chain recombines TRBV20-1 with TRBJ2-3; 8 positions match TRBD2. CDR1 and CDR2 from the germline V gene are DFQATT and SNEGSKA (reference sequence). V shed 1 base, J shed 6 bases, and the junction held 9 bases outside the gene matches. The CDR3 is 15 residues long. CDR3 amino acids: CSARGMSGSPDTQYF. The CDR3 DNA reads TGCAGTGCTAGAGGGATGAGCGGGAGCCCCGATACGCAGTATTTT.

This sequence joins TRBV5-1 and TRBJ2-5; 7 positions match TRBD2. Germline values: CDR1 SGHRS, CDR2 YFSETQ. The junction had 5 bases not matched to a gene; V was cut back by 1 base and J by 2 bases. The CDR3 has 15 amino acids. The CDR3 region is CASSLSLARQETQYF. Written as DNA, the CDR3 is TGCGCCAGCAGCTTGTCACTAGCGAGACAAGAGACCCAGTACTTC.

The rearrangement links TRBV7-2 to TRBJ1-2; D is ambiguous. V was shortened by 4 bases and J by 6 bases, with 15 bases between the two germline ends. The germline gives CDR1 SGHTA, CDR2 FQGNSA. The CDR3 totals 14 residues. CDR3 sequence reads: CASSSSKGIHGYTF. CDR3 bases: TGTGCCAGCAGCTCCTCTAAAGGGATCCATGGCTACACCTTC.

The J gene is TRBJ2-7, the V gene TRBV5-5; D gene ambiguous. The V end was cut by 5 bases, the J end by 2 bases, with 14 bases between. Per the germline V gene, CDR1 is SGHKS and CDR2 is YYEKEE (reference sequence). CDR3 length equals 14 residues. The CDR3 bases are TGTGCCAGCAGTCTATGGGGTAGTGCCTACGAGCAGTACTTC. Protein sequence: CASSLWGSAYEQYF.

This rearrangement joins TRBV7-2 to TRBJ1-6; 8 positions match TRBD1. Germline loops: CDR1 SGHTA, CDR2 FQGNSA. V lost 2 bases and J lost 7; bases outside the gene matches: 4. This CDR3 has 15 residues. DNA for the CDR3: TGTGCCAGCAGCTTATTGGGACAGGTCAATTCACCCCTCCACTTT. It yields the protein CASSLLGQVNSPLHF.

The gene calls are TRBV19 and TRBJ2-2; tentatively, D is TRBD2 (5 bases). V lost 7 bases and J lost 1, with 13 bases in between. The CDR3 extends over 15 amino acids. Germline V gene sequence: CDR1 LNHDA, CDR2 SQIVND (reference sequence). This CDR3 is CASTVARVNTGELFF. As DNA, the CDR3 is TGTGCCAGTACCGTGGCGCGGGTGAACACCGGGGAGCTGTTTTTT. Full variable domain (rest looked up from reference TRBV19 and TRBJ2-2): DGGITQSPKYLFRKEGQNVTLSCEQNLNHDAMYWYRQDPGQGLRLIYYSQIVNDFQKGDIAEGYSVSREKKESFPLTVTSAQKNPTAFYLCASTVARVNTGELFFGEGSRLTVL.

This clonotype was recorded a few times. V and J are TRBV5-6 and TRBJ1-5; D gene ambiguous. V shed 0 bases and J shed 5 bases, with 9 bases lying between them. This CDR3 contains 14 residues. Germline V gene lookup returns CDR1 SGHDT and CDR2 YYEEEE. Here the CDR3 reads CASSLAPSDQPQHF. The CDR3 nucleotides are TGTGCCAGCAGCTTGGCCCCAAGCGATCAGCCCCAGCATTTT.

This chain links TRBV29-1 with TRBJ2-3; 12 bases agree with TRBD2. Germline CDR1 reads SQVTM; CDR2 reads ANQGSEA. With V trimmed by 1 base and J by 2 bases, 7 bases remained unmatched. The CDR3 contains 17 residues. The CDR3 DNA reads as TGCAGCGTTGAAGTCCCATCTAGCGGGAGGGCCACAGATACGCAGTATTTT. Encoded protein: CSVEVPSSGRATDTQYF.